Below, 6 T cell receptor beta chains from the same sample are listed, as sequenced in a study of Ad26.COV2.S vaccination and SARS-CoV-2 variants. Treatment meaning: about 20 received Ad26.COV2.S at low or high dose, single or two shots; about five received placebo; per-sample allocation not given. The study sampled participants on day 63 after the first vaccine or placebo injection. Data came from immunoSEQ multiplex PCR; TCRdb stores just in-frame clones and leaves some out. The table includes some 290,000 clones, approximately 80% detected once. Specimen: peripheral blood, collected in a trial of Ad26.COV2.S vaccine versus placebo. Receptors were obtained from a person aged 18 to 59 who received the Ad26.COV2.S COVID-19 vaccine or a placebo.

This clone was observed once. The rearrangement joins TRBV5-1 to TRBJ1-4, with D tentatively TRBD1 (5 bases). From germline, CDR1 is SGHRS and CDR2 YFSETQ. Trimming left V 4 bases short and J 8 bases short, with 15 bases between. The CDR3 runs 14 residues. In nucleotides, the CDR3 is TGCGCCAGCAGCGACCAGGGATTGACGGAAAAACTGTTTTTT. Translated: CASSDQGLTEKLFF.

The CDR3 DNA sequence: TGTGCCAGCGCCCAGACAGGGGATGCGACTGAAGCTTTCTTT. It translates to CASAQTGDATEAFF. The chain recombines TRBV7-3 with TRBJ1-1; 8 positions match TRBD1. The CDR3 runs to 14 residues. Germline V gives CDR1 SGHTA, CDR2 FQGTGA. V was clipped by 8 bases and J by 5 bases; unmatched bases: 10.

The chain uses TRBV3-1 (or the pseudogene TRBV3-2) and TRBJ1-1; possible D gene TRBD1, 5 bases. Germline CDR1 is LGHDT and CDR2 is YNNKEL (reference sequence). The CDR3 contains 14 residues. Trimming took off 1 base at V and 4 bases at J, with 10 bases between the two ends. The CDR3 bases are TGTGCCAGCAGCCAAGCTGCCGGGGGCACTGAAGCTTTCTTT. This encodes CASSQAAGGTEAFF.

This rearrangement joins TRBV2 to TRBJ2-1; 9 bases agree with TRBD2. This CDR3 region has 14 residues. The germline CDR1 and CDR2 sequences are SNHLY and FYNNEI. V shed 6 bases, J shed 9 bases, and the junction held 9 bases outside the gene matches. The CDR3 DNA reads TGTGCCAGCAGGGGGCTAGCGGGGCCGGTTGAGCAGTTCTTC. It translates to CASRGLAGPVEQFF.

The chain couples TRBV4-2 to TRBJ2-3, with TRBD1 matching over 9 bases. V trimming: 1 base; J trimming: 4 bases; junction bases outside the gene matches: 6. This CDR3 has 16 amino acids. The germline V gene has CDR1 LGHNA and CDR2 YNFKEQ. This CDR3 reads CASSQVAGQGPDTQYF. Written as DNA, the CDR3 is TGTGCCAGCAGCCAAGTCGCGGGACAGGGTCCAGATACGCAGTATTTT.

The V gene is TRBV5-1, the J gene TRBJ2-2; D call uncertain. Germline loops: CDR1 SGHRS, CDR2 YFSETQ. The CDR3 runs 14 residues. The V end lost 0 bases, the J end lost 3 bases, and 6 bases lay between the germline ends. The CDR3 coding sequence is TGCGCCAGCAGCTTGGTTGCGGACACCGGGGAGCTGTTTTTT. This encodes CASSLVADTGELFF.